Listed below are T cell receptor beta chains from one sample, sequenced in a study of blood T cell repertoires in COVID-19. Profiled with immunoSEQ multiplex PCR; TCRdb holds only in-frame clones, not every one. The table includes 330,000 or so clones, roughly 86% detected once. The source material was PBMCs or T cells enriched from blood (not recorded which). The receptors stem from a man aged 40-49 years in a cohort exposed to, infected with or recovered from COVID-19 (not recorded which). Both conserved end residues are part of each CDR3. D genes are given only for firm matches. The size entry is marked missing in some rows and otherwise reads once, few, many or a size class.

j_call: TRBJ2-7
clone_size: NA
v_call: TRBV9
d_call: TRBD1
cdr3_aa: CASSPRDRRYEQYF
cdr3_nt: TGTGCCAGCAGCCCCCGGGACAGGAGGTACGAGCAGTACTTC

j_call: TRBJ2-7
clone_size: NA
v_call: TRBV11-2
d_call: TRBD1
cdr3_aa: CASSSGQGYEQYF
cdr3_nt: TGTGCCAGCAGCTCGGGACAGGGCTACGAGCAGTACTTC

j_call: TRBJ2-7
clone_size: NA
v_call: TRBV9
d_call: NA
cdr3_aa: CASSVDPSGGAHEQYF
cdr3_nt: TGTGCCAGCAGCGTAGACCCTTCCGGAGGGGCTCACGAGCAGTACTTC

j_call: TRBJ2-1
clone_size: NA
v_call: TRBV28
d_call: TRBD2
cdr3_aa: CASRTPAGVGEQFF
cdr3_nt: TGTGCCAGCAGGACCCCGGCGGGAGTAGGTGAGCAGTTCTTC

j_call: TRBJ1-3
clone_size: NA
v_call: TRBV7-9
d_call: TRBD1
cdr3_aa: CASSSGQGVLSGNTIYF
cdr3_nt: TGTGCCAGCAGCTCGGGACAGGGGGTATTGTCCGGAAACACCATATATTTT

j_call: TRBJ1-2
clone_size: NA
v_call: TRBV18
d_call: NA
cdr3_aa: CASSPPRDGYTF
cdr3_nt: TGTGCCAGCTCACCACCCCGCGATGGCTACACCTTC

j_call: TRBJ2-7
clone_size: NA
v_call: TRBV11-2
d_call: NA
cdr3_aa: CASSLVAQLYEQYF
cdr3_nt: TGTGCCAGCAGCTTAGTAGCTCAACTTTACGAGCAGTACTTC

j_call: TRBJ2-1
clone_size: NA
v_call: TRBV7-3
d_call: TRBD2
cdr3_aa: CASSLAPSGDSHNEQFF
cdr3_nt: TGTGCCAGCAGCCTCGCCCCTAGCGGGGACTCCCACAATGAGCAGTTCTTC

j_call: TRBJ2-7
clone_size: once
v_call: TRBV5-1
d_call: TRBD1
cdr3_aa: CASSRDRGQGEQYF
cdr3_nt: TGCGCCAGCAGCCGGGACAGGGGGCAAGGTGAGCAGTACTTC

j_call: TRBJ2-5
clone_size: NA
v_call: TRBV28
d_call: TRBD1
cdr3_aa: CASRRDRGETQYF
cdr3_nt: TGTGCCAGCAGAAGAGACAGGGGTGAGACCCAGTACTTC

j_call: TRBJ2-2
clone_size: NA
v_call: TRBV12-5
d_call: TRBD2
cdr3_aa: CASGLTLGTSHPNTGELFF
cdr3_nt: TGTGCTAGTGGTTTGACCCTCGGGACTAGTCATCCTAACACCGGGGAGCTGTTTTTT

j_call: TRBJ2-1
clone_size: NA
v_call: TRBV24-1
d_call: NA
cdr3_aa: CATSDSSARSYNEQFF
cdr3_nt: TGTGCCACCAGTGATTCTAGCGCCAGGTCCTACAATGAGCAGTTCTTC

j_call: TRBJ1-2
clone_size: once
v_call: TRBV2
d_call: TRBD1
cdr3_aa: CASARDRPVRGGGYTF
cdr3_nt: TGTGCCAGCGCCCGGGACAGGCCGGTTCGGGGAGGGGGCTACACCTTC

j_call: TRBJ1-5
clone_size: NA
v_call: TRBV27
d_call: NA
cdr3_aa: CASIIMARATHLMNPQHF
cdr3_nt: TGTGCCAGCATAATCATGGCCAGGGCAACACACTTAATGAACCCCCAGCATTTT

j_call: TRBJ2-7
clone_size: NA
v_call: TRBV7-8
d_call: TRBD1
cdr3_aa: CASSRDSEQYF
cdr3_nt: TGTGCCAGCAGCCGGGACAGCGAGCAGTACTTC

j_call: TRBJ2-1
clone_size: few
v_call: TRBV3-1/TRBV3-2
d_call: TRBD2
cdr3_aa: CASSHRTSGTYNEQFF
cdr3_nt: TGTGCCAGCAGCCACCGGACTAGCGGGACCTACAATGAGCAGTTCTTC

j_call: TRBJ1-2
clone_size: NA
v_call: TRBV16
d_call: TRBD1
cdr3_aa: CASSQGTAQPNYGYTF
cdr3_nt: TGTGCCAGCAGCCAGGGGACAGCGCAACCTAACTATGGCTACACCTTC

j_call: TRBJ1-1
clone_size: NA
v_call: TRBV18
d_call: NA
cdr3_aa: CASSPPGVRTEAFF
cdr3_nt: TGTGCCAGCTCACCCCCGGGGGTAAGGACTGAAGCTTTCTTT

j_call: TRBJ2-7
clone_size: NA
v_call: TRBV30
d_call: NA
cdr3_aa: CAWSMGGWGEQYF
cdr3_nt: TGTGCCTGGAGCATGGGAGGTTGGGGGGAGCAGTACTTC

j_call: TRBJ2-7
clone_size: NA
v_call: TRBV23-1
d_call: NA
cdr3_aa: CASSHGTGPRYGRVAYEQYF
cdr3_nt: TGCGCCAGCAGTCACGGGACAGGGCCTCGATACGGGAGGGTCGCCTACGAGCAGTACTTC

j_call: TRBJ2-3
clone_size: NA
v_call: TRBV5-1
d_call: NA
cdr3_aa: CASSRGYLTDTQYF
cdr3_nt: TGCGCCAGCAGCCGAGGGTATCTCACAGATACGCAGTATTTT

j_call: TRBJ1-3
clone_size: NA
v_call: TRBV9
d_call: NA
cdr3_aa: CASSVQGSSGNTIYF
cdr3_nt: TGTGCCAGCAGCGTACAGGGGTCCTCTGGAAACACCATATATTTT

j_call: TRBJ1-1
clone_size: NA
v_call: TRBV5-4
d_call: NA
cdr3_aa: CASSPAGGAPVNTEAFF
cdr3_nt: TGTGCCAGCAGCCCGGCGGGGGGGGCGCCAGTCAACACTGAAGCTTTCTTT

j_call: TRBJ1-2
clone_size: NA
v_call: TRBV11-2
d_call: NA
cdr3_aa: CASSSRDYGYTF
cdr3_nt: TGTGCCAGCAGCTCCAGGGATTATGGCTACACCTTC

j_call: TRBJ1-5
clone_size: once
v_call: TRBV30
d_call: NA
cdr3_aa: CAWSDTGSNQPQHF
cdr3_nt: TGTGCCTGGAGTGATACAGGGAGCAATCAGCCCCAGCATTTT

j_call: TRBJ2-7
clone_size: NA
v_call: TRBV28
d_call: NA
cdr3_aa: CASSLLSLSSYEQYF
cdr3_nt: TGTGCCAGCAGTTTATTATCGCTAAGCTCCTACGAGCAGTACTTC

j_call: TRBJ2-7
clone_size: once
v_call: TRBV3-1/TRBV3-2
d_call: NA
cdr3_aa: CASSHRGEQYF
cdr3_nt: TGTGCCAGCAGCCATAGAGGCGAGCAGTACTTC

j_call: TRBJ1-5
clone_size: NA
v_call: TRBV19
d_call: NA
cdr3_aa: CASSGLERQPQHF
cdr3_nt: TGTGCCAGTAGTGGATTAGAGCGACAGCCCCAGCATTTT

j_call: TRBJ1-6
clone_size: NA
v_call: TRBV5-1
d_call: NA
cdr3_aa: CASSLQGMDNSPLHF
cdr3_nt: TGCGCCAGCAGTCTTCAGGGGATGGATAATTCACCCCTCCACTTT

j_call: TRBJ2-4
clone_size: NA
v_call: TRBV18
d_call: NA
cdr3_aa: CASSRDREDIQYF
cdr3_nt: TGTGCCAGCTCACGAGACAGGGAGGACATTCAGTACTTC

j_call: TRBJ2-7
clone_size: few
v_call: TRBV7-9
d_call: TRBD2
cdr3_aa: CASSLALAGETGEQYF
cdr3_nt: TGTGCCAGCAGCTTAGCGCTAGCGGGCGAGACGGGGGAGCAGTACTTC

j_call: TRBJ1-2
clone_size: NA
v_call: TRBV5-8
d_call: NA
cdr3_aa: CASSLGGANYGYTF
cdr3_nt: TGTGCCAGCAGCTTGGGGGGAGCTAACTATGGCTACACCTTC

j_call: TRBJ1-5
clone_size: NA
v_call: TRBV18
d_call: TRBD1
cdr3_aa: CASSEQGGSNQPQHF
cdr3_nt: TGTGCCAGCTCCGAACAGGGGGGAAGCAATCAGCCCCAGCATTTT

j_call: TRBJ2-5
clone_size: NA
v_call: TRBV5-6
d_call: TRBD2
cdr3_aa: CASSPSGSRGETQYF
cdr3_nt: TGTGCCAGCAGCCCGAGCGGGAGCAGAGGAGAGACCCAGTACTTC

j_call: TRBJ1-6
clone_size: NA
v_call: TRBV3-1/TRBV3-2
d_call: NA
cdr3_aa: CASSQGPIAKSPLHF
cdr3_nt: TGTGCCAGCAGCCAAGGACCGATAGCGAAATCACCCCTCCACTTT

j_call: TRBJ2-5
clone_size: few
v_call: TRBV5-1
d_call: TRBD2
cdr3_aa: CASSTTSGSGKTQYF
cdr3_nt: TGCGCCAGCAGCACGACTAGCGGGAGCGGTAAGACCCAGTACTTC

j_call: TRBJ1-2
clone_size: few
v_call: TRBV4-2
d_call: TRBD1
cdr3_aa: CASSQEDRAYGYTF
cdr3_nt: TGTGCCAGCAGCCAAGAGGACAGGGCCTATGGCTACACCTTC

j_call: TRBJ2-3
clone_size: NA
v_call: TRBV15
d_call: NA
cdr3_aa: CATSRVASTDTQYF
cdr3_nt: TGTGCCACCAGCAGAGTGGCTAGCACAGATACGCAGTATTTT

j_call: TRBJ1-1
clone_size: NA
v_call: TRBV5-1
d_call: NA
cdr3_aa: CASSLGSENTEAFF
cdr3_nt: TGCGCCAGCAGCTTGGGTAGCGAGAACACTGAAGCTTTCTTT

j_call: TRBJ2-2
clone_size: NA
v_call: TRBV2
d_call: NA
cdr3_aa: CASRGVGELFF
cdr3_nt: TGTGCCAGCAGGGGCGTCGGGGAGCTGTTTTTT

j_call: TRBJ1-2
clone_size: NA
v_call: TRBV15
d_call: NA
cdr3_aa: CATSRTVDSRANYGYTF
cdr3_nt: TGTGCCACCAGCAGGACGGTAGACAGCCGAGCTAACTATGGCTACACCTTC

j_call: TRBJ1-2
clone_size: NA
v_call: TRBV29-1
d_call: NA
cdr3_aa: CSVASNYGYTF
cdr3_nt: TGCAGCGTTGCCAGTAACTATGGCTACACCTTC

j_call: TRBJ1-1
clone_size: NA
v_call: TRBV19
d_call: TRBD1
cdr3_aa: CASRNSGTGGAGDTEAFF
cdr3_nt: TGTGCCAGTAGAAACTCCGGGACAGGGGGCGCGGGGGACACTGAAGCTTTCTTT

j_call: TRBJ1-1
clone_size: NA
v_call: TRBV19
d_call: TRBD1
cdr3_aa: CASSWGQLNTEAFF
cdr3_nt: TGTGCCAGTAGTTGGGGACAGCTGAACACTGAAGCTTTCTTT

j_call: TRBJ1-2
clone_size: NA
v_call: TRBV11-2
d_call: TRBD1
cdr3_aa: CASSPYQTGGGYGYTF
cdr3_nt: TGTGCCAGCAGCCCATACCAGACAGGGGGCGGCTATGGCTACACCTTC

j_call: TRBJ1-5
clone_size: NA
v_call: TRBV7-2
d_call: NA
cdr3_aa: CASSLVGGGNQPQHF
cdr3_nt: TGTGCCAGCAGCTTAGTGGGGGGAGGCAATCAGCCCCAGCATTTT